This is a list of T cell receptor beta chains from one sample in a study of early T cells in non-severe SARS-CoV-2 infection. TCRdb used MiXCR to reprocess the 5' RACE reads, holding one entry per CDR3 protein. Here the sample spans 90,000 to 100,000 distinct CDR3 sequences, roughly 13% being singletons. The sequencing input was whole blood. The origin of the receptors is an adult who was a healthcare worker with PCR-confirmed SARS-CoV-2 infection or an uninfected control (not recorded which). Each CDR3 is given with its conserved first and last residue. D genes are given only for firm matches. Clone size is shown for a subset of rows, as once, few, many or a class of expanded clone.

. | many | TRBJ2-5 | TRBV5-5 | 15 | CASSSPGTTEKTQYF | TGTGCCAGCAGCTCCCCCGGGACGACCGAAAAGACCCAGTACTTC
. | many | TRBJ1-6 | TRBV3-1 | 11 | CASSSLGQQTF | TGTGCCAGCAGCTCCCTGGGCCAGCAAACCTTT
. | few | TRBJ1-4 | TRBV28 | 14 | CASSFETLREKLFF | TGTGCCAGCAGTTTTGAGACGCTGAGGGAAAAACTGTTTTTT
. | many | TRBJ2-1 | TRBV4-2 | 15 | CASSQGGAETNEQFF | TGTGCCAGCAGCCAAGGGGGGGCAGAGACTAATGAGCAGTTCTTC
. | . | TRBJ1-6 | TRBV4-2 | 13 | CASSFELTSPLHF | TGTGCCAGCAGCTTCGAGCTTACCTCACCCCTCCACTTT
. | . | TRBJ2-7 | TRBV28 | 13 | CASRDRSTYEQYF | TGTGCCAGCAGGGACAGATCGACCTACGAGCAGTACTTC
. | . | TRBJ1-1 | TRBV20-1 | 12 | CSALEKRTEAFF | TGCAGTGCTCTCGAGAAACGGACTGAAGCTTTCTTT
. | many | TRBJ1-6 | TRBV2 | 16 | CASRAPTGQINSPLHF | TGTGCCAGCAGGGCCCCCACTGGACAAATTAATTCACCCCTCCACTTT
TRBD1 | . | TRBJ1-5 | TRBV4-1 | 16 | CASSHPDRAGKQPQHF | TGCGCCAGCAGCCACCCGGACAGGGCGGGAAAGCAGCCCCAGCATTTT
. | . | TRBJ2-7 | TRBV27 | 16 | CASRELTGLDRYEQYF | TGTGCCAGCAGGGAGCTGACAGGACTCGACCGCTACGAGCAGTACTTC
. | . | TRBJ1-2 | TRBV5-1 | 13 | CASSLDQNYGYTF | TGCGCCAGCAGCTTGGATCAGAACTATGGCTACACCTTC
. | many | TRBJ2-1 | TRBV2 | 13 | CASSEHPYNEQFF | TGTGCCAGCAGTGAACATCCATACAATGAGCAGTTCTTC
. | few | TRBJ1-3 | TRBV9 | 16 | CASSLKQGLSGNTIYF | TGTGCCAGCAGCCTAAAACAGGGCCTCTCTGGAAACACCATATATTTT
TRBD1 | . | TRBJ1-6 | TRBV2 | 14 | CASKRDRGNSPLHF | TGTGCCAGCAAGAGGGACAGGGGTAATTCACCCCTCCACTTT
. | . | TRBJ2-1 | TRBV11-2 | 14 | CASSPSGRNNEQFF | TGTGCCAGCAGCCCGAGCGGACGGAACAATGAGCAGTTCTTC
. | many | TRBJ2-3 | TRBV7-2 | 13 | CASSLGVPDTQYF | TGTGCCAGCAGCTTAGGCGTCCCAGATACGCAGTATTTT
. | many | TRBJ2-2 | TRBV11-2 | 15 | CASSLVGRRDGELFF | TGTGCCAGCAGCTTAGTCGGACGTCGGGACGGGGAGCTGTTTTTT
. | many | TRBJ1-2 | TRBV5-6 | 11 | CASSLDYGYTF | TGTGCCAGCAGCTTGGACTATGGCTACACCTTC
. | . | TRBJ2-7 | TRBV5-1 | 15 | CASSGRRLTGYEQYF | TGCGCCAGCAGCGGCAGGCGCCTTACGGGATACGAGCAGTACTTC
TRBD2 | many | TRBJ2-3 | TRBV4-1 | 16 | CASSQNSGTSTDTQYF | TGCGCCAGCAGCCAAAACAGCGGGACTAGCACAGATACGCAGTATTTT
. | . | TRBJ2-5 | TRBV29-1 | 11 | CSDRPLETQYF | TGCAGCGACCGACCGTTGGAGACCCAGTACTTC
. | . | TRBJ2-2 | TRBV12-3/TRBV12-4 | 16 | CASSLGRTTNTGELFF | TGTGCCAGCAGTTTAGGACGAACTACGAACACCGGGGAGCTGTTTTTT
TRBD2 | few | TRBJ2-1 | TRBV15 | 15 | CATSFRRGGYNEQFF | TGTGCCACCAGCTTCCGCCGGGGGGGCTACAATGAGCAGTTCTTC
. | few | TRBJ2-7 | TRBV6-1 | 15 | CASSGHWQGSYEQYF | TGTGCCAGCAGTGGACACTGGCAGGGGTCCTACGAGCAGTACTTC
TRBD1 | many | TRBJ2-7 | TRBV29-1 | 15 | CSVEADRGRGGEQYF | TGCAGCGTCGAAGCGGACAGGGGACGCGGGGGTGAGCAGTACTTC
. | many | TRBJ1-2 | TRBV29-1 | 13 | CSVEETGTYGYTF | TGCAGCGTTGAAGAAACAGGGACCTATGGCTACACCTTC
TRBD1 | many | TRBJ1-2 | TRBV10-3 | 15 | CAISEGGNRGYGYTF | TGTGCCATCAGTGAAGGAGGAAACAGGGGCTATGGCTACACCTTC
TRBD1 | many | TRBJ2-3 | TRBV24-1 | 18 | CATSDSRDRGGWTDTQYF | TGTGCCACCAGTGATTCCCGGGACAGGGGGGGTTGGACAGATACGCAGTATTTT
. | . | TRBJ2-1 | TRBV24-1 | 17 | CATSALRETGHDNEQFF | TGTGCCACCAGTGCCCTCCGTGAGACAGGCCATGACAATGAGCAGTTCTTC
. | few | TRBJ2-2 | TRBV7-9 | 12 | CASSVDIGELFF | TGTGCCAGCAGCGTAGATATCGGGGAGCTGTTTTTT